One sample yielded the 6 T cell receptor beta chains listed below, sequenced in a study of blood T cells in healthy people across ages. With a J-beta primer mix and a sample-barcoded 5' primer, a second PCR ran about 7 to 12 cycles. TCRdb reanalysed the 5' RACE reads using MiXCR and keeps one entry per CDR3 protein. The sample shows roughly 1.4 million distinct CDR3 sequences, 59% of them seen only once. What was sequenced was blood. The receptors come from a man aged 18 to 35 in good health.

The chain joins TRBV7-9 to TRBJ1-1; no firm D call. Trimming left V 2 bases short and J 4 bases short, with 14 bases between. Per the germline V gene, CDR1 is SEHNR and CDR2 is FQNEAQ (reference sequence). The CDR3 spans 15 residues. The chain's CDR3 is CASSLKGAGRTEAFF. Here the CDR3 DNA reads TGTGCCAGCAGCTTAAAGGGAGCGGGCCGCACTGAAGCTTTCTTT.

V usage is TRBV28 and J usage is TRBJ2-1; TRBD2 matches at 7 bases. This CDR3 spans 14 amino acids. Trimming took 3 bases from V and 10 from J; bases not matched to a gene: 9. CDR1 and CDR2 (germline): MDHEN, SYDVKM. The CDR3 DNA sequence: TGTGCCAGCAGTTTGGCCCCTAGCGGTCAAGAGCAGTTCTTC. This codes for CASSLAPSGQEQFF.

V and J are TRBV9 and TRBJ2-7; TRBD2 is a possible D gene (5 bases). Trimming took off 0 bases at V and 7 bases at J, with 20 bases between the two ends. CDR1 and CDR2 from the germline V gene are SGDLS and YYNGEE. There are 16 residues in the CDR3. The CDR3 region is CASSVDLGDSRREQYF. The CDR3 DNA is TGTGCCAGCAGCGTAGACCTCGGTGATTCGAGGAGGGAGCAGTACTTC. Combining the CDR3 with reference TRBV9 and TRBJ2-7 gives the whole variable domain DSGVTQTPKHLITATGQRVTLRCSPRSGDLSVYWYQQSLDQGLQFLIQYYNGEERAKGNILERFSAQQFPDLHSELNLSSLELGDSALYFCASSVDLGDSRREQYFGPGTRLTVT.

The CDR3 reads CASSLDSGHPYNEQFF. DNA of the CDR3: TGTGCCAGCAGCTTAGATTCTGGACATCCCTACAATGAGCAGTTCTTC. The chain employs TRBV7-2 and TRBJ2-1, with TRBD1 as a possible D gene (5 bases). The CDR3 runs to 16 residues. Germline V gene lookup returns CDR1 SGHTA and CDR2 FQGNSA. V dropped 1 base and J dropped 2 bases, with 12 bases sitting between them.

The chain couples TRBV29-1 to TRBJ2-3; TRBD2 matches 12 bases. Germline V gives CDR1 SQVTM, CDR2 ANQGSEA. CDR3 length: 15 amino acids. With V trimmed by 2 bases and J by 3 bases, 3 bases remained unmatched. CDR3 in amino acids: CSVEPLAGGTDTQYF. CDR3 in DNA: TGCAGCGTTGAACCACTAGCGGGGGGAACAGATACGCAGTATTTT.

The chain links TRBV15 to TRBJ1-2; D might be TRBD1 (5 bases). The V and J ends lost 0 bases and 4 bases respectively, with 12 bases between them. Per the germline V gene, CDR1 is LNHNV and CDR2 is YYDKDF (reference sequence). This CDR3 has 15 amino acids. The CDR3 DNA sequence: TGTGCCACCAGCAGAGACCCCGAACAGGTCTATGGCTACACCTTC. It codes for CATSRDPEQVYGYTF.